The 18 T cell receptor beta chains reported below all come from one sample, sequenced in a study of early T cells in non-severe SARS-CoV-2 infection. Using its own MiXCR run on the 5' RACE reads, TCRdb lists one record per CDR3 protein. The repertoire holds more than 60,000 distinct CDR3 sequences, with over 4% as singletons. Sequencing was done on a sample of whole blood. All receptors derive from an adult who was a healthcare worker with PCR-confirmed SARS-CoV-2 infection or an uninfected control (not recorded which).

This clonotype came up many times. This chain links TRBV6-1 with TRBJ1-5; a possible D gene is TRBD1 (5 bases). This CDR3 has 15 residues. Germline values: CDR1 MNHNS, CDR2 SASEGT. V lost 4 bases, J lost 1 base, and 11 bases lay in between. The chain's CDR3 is CASSVLGVSNQPQHF. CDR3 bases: TGTGCCAGCAGTGTTCTGGGGGTAAGCAATCAGCCCCAGCATTTT.

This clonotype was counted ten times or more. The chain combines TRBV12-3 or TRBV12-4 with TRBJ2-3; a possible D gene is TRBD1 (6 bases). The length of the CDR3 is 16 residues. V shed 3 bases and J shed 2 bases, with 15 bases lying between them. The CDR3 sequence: CASSFHGQLVTDTQYF. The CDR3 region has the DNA TGTGCCAGCAGTTTTCACGGACAGTTAGTCACAGATACGCAGTATTTT.

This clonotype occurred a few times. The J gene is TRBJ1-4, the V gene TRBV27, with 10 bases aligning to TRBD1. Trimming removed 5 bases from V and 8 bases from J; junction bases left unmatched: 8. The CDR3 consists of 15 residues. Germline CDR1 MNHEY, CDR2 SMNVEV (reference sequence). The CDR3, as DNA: TGTGCCAGCAGTCGACAGACAGGGGGCGAGGAAAAACTGTTTTTT. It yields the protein CASSRQTGGEEKLFF.

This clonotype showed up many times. Here the CDR3 DNA reads TGTGCCAGCACCCAGGAGAACACTGAAGCTTTCTTT. Its protein product is CASTQENTEAFF. The chain recombines TRBV27 with TRBJ1-1; no clear D. In germline, CDR1 is MNHEY, CDR2 SMNVEV (reference sequence). The CDR3 consists of 12 residues. The V end was cut by 7 bases, the J end by 1 base, with 7 bases between.

Here the CDR3 reads CASSNRDKAYEQYF. As DNA, the CDR3 is TGTGCCAGCAGCAACCGGGACAAGGCCTACGAGCAGTACTTC. V and J are TRBV21-1 and TRBJ2-7; the table assigns TRBD1, which was not confirmed against the DNA. TRBV21-1 has pseudogene status. The CDR3 is 14 residues long.

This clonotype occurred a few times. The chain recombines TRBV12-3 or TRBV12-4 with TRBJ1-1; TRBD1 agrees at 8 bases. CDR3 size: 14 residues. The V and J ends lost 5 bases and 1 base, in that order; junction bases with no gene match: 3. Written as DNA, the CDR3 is TGTGCCAGCAGTCCCAGGGGGCGGAACACTGAAGCTTTCTTT. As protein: CASSPRGRNTEAFF.

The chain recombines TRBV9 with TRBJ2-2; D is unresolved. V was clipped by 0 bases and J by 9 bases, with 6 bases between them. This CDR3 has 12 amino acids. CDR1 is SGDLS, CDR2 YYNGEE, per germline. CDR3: CASSVGERELFF. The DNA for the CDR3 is TGTGCCAGCAGCGTAGGAGAGCGGGAGCTGTTTTTT.

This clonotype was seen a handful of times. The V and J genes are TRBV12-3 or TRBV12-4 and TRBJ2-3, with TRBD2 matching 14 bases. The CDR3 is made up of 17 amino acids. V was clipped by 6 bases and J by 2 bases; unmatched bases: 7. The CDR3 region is CASSRGLAGGITDTQYF. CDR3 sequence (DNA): TGTGCCAGCAGCCGAGGACTAGCGGGAGGCATCACAGATACGCAGTATTTT.

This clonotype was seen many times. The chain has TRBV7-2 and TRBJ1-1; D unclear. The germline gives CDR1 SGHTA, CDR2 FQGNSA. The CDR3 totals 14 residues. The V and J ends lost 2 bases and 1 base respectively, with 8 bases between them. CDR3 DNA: TGTGCCAGCAGCTTATCCGGAAGGAACACTGAAGCTTTCTTT. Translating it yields CASSLSGRNTEAFF. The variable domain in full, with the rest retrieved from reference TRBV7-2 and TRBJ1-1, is GAGVSQSPSNKVTEKGKDVELRCDPISGHTALYWYRQSLGQGLEFLIYFQGNSAPDKSGLPSDRFSAERTGGSVSTLTIQRTQQEDSAVYLCASSLSGRNTEAFFGQGTRLTVV.

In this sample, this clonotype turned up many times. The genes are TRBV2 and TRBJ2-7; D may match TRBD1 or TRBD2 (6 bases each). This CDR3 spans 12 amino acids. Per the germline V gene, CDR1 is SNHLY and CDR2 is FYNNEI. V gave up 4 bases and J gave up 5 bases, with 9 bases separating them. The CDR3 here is CASSVGGDEQYF. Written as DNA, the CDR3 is TGTGCCAGCAGTGTCGGGGGCGACGAGCAGTACTTC.

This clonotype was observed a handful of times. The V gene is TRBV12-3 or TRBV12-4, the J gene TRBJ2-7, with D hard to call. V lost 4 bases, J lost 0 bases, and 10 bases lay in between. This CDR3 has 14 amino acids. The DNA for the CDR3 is TGTGCCAGCAGTTCAGGACCGAACTCCTACGAGCAGTACTTC. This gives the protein CASSSGPNSYEQYF.

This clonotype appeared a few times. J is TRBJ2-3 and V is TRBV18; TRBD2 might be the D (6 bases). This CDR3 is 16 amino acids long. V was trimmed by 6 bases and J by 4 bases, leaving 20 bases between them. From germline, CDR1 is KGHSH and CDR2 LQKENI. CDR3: CASSRRGTVPPDTQYF. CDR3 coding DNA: TGTGCCAGCTCCCGCCGGGGGACCGTACCCCCAGATACGCAGTATTTT.

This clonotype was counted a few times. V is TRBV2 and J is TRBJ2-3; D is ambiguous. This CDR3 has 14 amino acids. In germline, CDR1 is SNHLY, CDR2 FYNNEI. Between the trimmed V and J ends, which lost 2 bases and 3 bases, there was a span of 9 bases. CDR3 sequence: CASSESSSTDTQYF. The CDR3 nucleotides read TGTGCCAGCAGTGAATCAAGTTCAACAGATACGCAGTATTTT.

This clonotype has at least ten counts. DNA for the CDR3: TGCGCCAGCAGCCCGGGGGGGGCCAACGTCCTGACTTTC. Translated, it gives CASSPGGANVLTF. The V call is TRBV5-1, the J call TRBJ2-6; D possibly corresponds to TRBD2 (5 bases). Trimming took 4 bases from V and 4 from J, leaving 6 bases between them. The CDR3 runs to 13 residues. Germline CDR1 and CDR2: SGHRS and YFSETQ.

CDR3 in DNA: TGTGCCAGCAGCTTAGACGGGGCCGACTACGAGCAGTACTTC. It specifies CASSLDGADYEQYF. V is TRBV7-2 and J is TRBJ2-7; tentatively, D is TRBD1 or TRBD2 (5 bases each). V lost 1 base and J 3 bases, leaving 10 bases between the germline ends. The CDR3 totals 14 residues. Germline V gives CDR1 SGHTA, CDR2 FQGNSA.

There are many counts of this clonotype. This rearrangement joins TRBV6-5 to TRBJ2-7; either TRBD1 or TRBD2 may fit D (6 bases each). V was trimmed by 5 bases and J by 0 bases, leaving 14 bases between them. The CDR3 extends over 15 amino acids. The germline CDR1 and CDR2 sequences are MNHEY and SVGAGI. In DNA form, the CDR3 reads TGTGCCAGCAGTCCAACGGGGGCGAGCTCCTACGAGCAGTACTTC. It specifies CASSPTGASSYEQYF.

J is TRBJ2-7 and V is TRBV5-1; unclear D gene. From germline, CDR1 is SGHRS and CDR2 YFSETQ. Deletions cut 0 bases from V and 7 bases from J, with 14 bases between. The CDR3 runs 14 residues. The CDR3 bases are TGCGCCAGCAGCTTGGACCCCCCCCTGGGGGAGCAGTACTTC. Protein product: CASSLDPPLGEQYF.

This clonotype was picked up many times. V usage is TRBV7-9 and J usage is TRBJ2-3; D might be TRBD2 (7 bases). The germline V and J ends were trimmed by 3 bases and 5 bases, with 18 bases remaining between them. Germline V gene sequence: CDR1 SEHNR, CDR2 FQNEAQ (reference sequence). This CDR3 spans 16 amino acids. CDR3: CASSLWAGARGDTQYF. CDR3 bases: TGTGCCAGCAGCTTGTGGGCGGGGGCCCGAGGAGATACGCAGTATTTT. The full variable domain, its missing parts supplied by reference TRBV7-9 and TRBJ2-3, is DTGVSQNPRHKITKRGQNVTFRCDPISEHNRLYWYRQTLGQGPEFLTYFQNEAQLEKSRLLSDRFSAERPKGSFSTLEIQRTEQGDSAMYLCASSLWAGARGDTQYFGPGTRLTVL.